This T cell receptor (beta chain) was captured by sequencing in a study of beta chain features in type 1 diabetes. Findings of the study overall: VDJ junctions in type 1 diabetes patients carried more deletions and fewer insertions. All four CD4+ subsets of Type 1 diabetes patients contained TCRB CDR3s that were moderately but significantly shorter.

Expressed TCRB transcripts got sequenced, as all isolated RNA was reverse transcribed. Clones were sequenced by immunoSEQ multiplex PCR, and TCRdb holds only the in-frame ones, with some missing. Of approximately 160,000 clones listed, 10% are singletons. This clone has just a few counts. Its antigen is unknown. Germline CDR1 reads GTSNPN; CDR2 reads SVGIG (reference sequence). This CDR3 region has 17 residues. Trimming at V came to 1 base and at J to 0 bases, leaving 9 bases not matched to a gene. Sequenced material: central memory CD4+ T cells from blood. The TCR sequence derives from a man aged 25-45 years with type 1 diabetes. V is TRBV30 and J is TRBJ2-3; TRBD1 aligns across 8 bases. CDR3 loop: CAWSGGTGRTSTDTQYF. CDR3 coding DNA: TGTGCCTGGAGTGGAGGGACAGGACGAACTAGCACAGATACGCAGTATTTT.